Shown below are 4 T cell receptor beta chains from a single sample sequenced in a study of OX40 agonist ivuxolimab in advanced cancers. The assay was immunoSEQ multiplex PCR, and TCRdb's table has in-frame clones only and misses some. The repertoire holds under 85,000 clones, with over 90% as singletons. The sample consisted of CD4+ or CD8+ T cells sorted from blood, taken in a trial of the OX40 agonist ivuxolimab. These TCRs come from an adult with an advanced solid tumor such as melanoma, head and neck, liver or kidney cancer.

V gene TRBV5-4 combines with J gene TRBJ2-3; no definite D call. Germline V gene data show CDR1 as SGHNT and CDR2 as YYREEE (reference sequence). The CDR3 is 13 residues long. Trimming removed 1 base at V and 2 bases at J, with 5 bases between. CDR3 residues: CASSLYITDTQYF. In DNA, the CDR3 is TGTGCCAGCAGCTTGTACATCACAGATACGCAGTATTTT.

The J gene is TRBJ2-7, the V gene TRBV5-6; TRBD1 aligns across 7 bases. Germline-derived CDR1 and CDR2 are SGHDT and YYEEEE. The J segment lost 3 bases and the V segment lost 0 bases, leaving 12 bases of the junction unmatched. The CDR3 consists of 17 residues. CDR3 amino acids: CASSLAPDRLRVYEQYF. The CDR3 DNA reads TGTGCCAGCAGCTTGGCCCCGGACAGGTTACGTGTCTACGAGCAGTACTTC.

The V call is TRBV27, the J call TRBJ2-7, with D perhaps matching TRBD1 (5 bases). CDR3 length equals 13 residues. Trimming pared 5 bases from V and 0 bases from J, leaving 8 bases between. CDR1 is MNHEY, CDR2 SMNVEV, per germline (reference sequence). The CDR3 coding sequence is TGTGCCAGCAGTCCGCAGGGCTCCTACGAGCAGTACTTC. It codes for CASSPQGSYEQYF.

The gene calls are TRBV15 and TRBJ1-1; weak D call: TRBD1 (5 bases). The length of the CDR3 is 15 residues. Looked up from germline, CDR1 is LNHNV and CDR2 is YYDKDF (reference sequence). The V end was cut by 2 bases, the J end by 3 bases, with 13 bases between. CDR3 residues: CATSRLPGGDTEAFF. The CDR3 DNA is TGTGCCACCAGCAGACTACCGGGGGGAGACACTGAAGCTTTCTTT.